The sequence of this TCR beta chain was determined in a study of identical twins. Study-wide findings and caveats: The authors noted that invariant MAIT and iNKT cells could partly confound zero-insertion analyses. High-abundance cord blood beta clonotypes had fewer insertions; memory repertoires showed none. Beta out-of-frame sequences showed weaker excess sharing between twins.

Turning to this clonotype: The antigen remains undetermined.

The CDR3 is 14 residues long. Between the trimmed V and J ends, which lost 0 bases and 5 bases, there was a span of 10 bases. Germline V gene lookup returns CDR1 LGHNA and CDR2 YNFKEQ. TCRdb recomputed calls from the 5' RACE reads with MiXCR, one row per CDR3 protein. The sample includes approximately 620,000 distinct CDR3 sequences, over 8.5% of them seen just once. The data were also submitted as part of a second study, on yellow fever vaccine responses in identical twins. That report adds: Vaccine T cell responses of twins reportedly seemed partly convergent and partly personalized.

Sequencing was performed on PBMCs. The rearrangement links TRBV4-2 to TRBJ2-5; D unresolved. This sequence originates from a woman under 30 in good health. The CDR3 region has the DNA TGTGCCAGCAGCCAAGATACGGCAGGCGAGACCCAGTACTTC. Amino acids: CASSQDTAGETQYF.